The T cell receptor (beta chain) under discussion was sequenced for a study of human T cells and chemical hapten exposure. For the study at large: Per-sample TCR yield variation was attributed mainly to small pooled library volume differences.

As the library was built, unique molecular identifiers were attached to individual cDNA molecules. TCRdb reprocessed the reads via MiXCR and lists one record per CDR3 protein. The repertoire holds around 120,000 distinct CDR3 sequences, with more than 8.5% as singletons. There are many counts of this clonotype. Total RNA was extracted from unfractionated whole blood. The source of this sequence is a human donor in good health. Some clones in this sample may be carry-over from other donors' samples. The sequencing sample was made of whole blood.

The CDR3 spells CASSQEIFRGQPQHF. CDR3 nucleotides: TGCGCCAGCAGCCAAGAAATATTCAGGGGCCAGCCCCAGCATTTT. The chain joins TRBV4-1 to TRBJ1-5, with a tentative D call TRBD1 (6 bases). The V end was cut by 0 bases, the J end by 7 bases, with 13 bases between. The CDR3 runs to 15 residues. The germline CDR1 and CDR2 sequences are MGHRA and YSYEKL.